These 6 T cell receptor beta chains came from one sample sequenced in a study of blood T cell repertoires in COVID-19. This table comes from immunoSEQ multiplex PCR, and its TCRdb copy is limited to in-frame clones, with some not included. The data hold fewer than 250,000 clones, with approximately 84% observed a single time. The sample comprised peripheral blood. Receptors originate from a man aged 45-65 years with COVID-19, enrolled during active disease.

The count of this clone is one. CDR3 loop: CASSQPQGNTIYF. CDR3 nucleotides: TGTGCCAGCAGCCAACCTCAGGGAAACACCATATATTTT. The V gene is TRBV3-1 (or the pseudogene TRBV3-2), the J gene TRBJ1-3; the D is unclear. Germline CDR1 LGHDT, CDR2 YNNKEL (reference sequence). CDR3 length: 13 amino acids. V lost 2 bases to trimming and J lost 4 bases, with 6 bases between them.

The rearrangement uses TRBV6-2 or TRBV6-3 and TRBJ1-2, with 7 bases lining up with TRBD1. J lost 3 bases, V lost 1 base, and 11 bases had no gene match. The germline V gene has CDR1 MNHEY and CDR2 SVGEGT. CDR3 length equals 17 residues. CDR3 sequence (DNA): TGTGCCAGCAGTTACTTCGCATCCTACAGGGGAGACTATGGCTACACCTTC. It is translated as CASSYFASYRGDYGYTF.

V usage is TRBV7-2 and J usage is TRBJ1-1; D is unresolved. The V end lost 2 bases, the J end lost 1 base, and 11 bases lay between the germline ends. CDR3 size: 15 residues. In germline, CDR1 is SGHTA, CDR2 FQGNSA. Here the CDR3 DNA reads TGTGCCAGCAGCTTACCGTTGGCGGGGAACACTGAAGCTTTCTTT. This sequence encodes CASSLPLAGNTEAFF.

A few counts support this clone. The CDR3 loop reads CASSSTDSLYNSPLHF. In DNA, the CDR3 is TGTGCCAGCAGTTCTACTGACAGTTTATATAATTCACCCCTCCACTTT. The genes are TRBV28 and TRBJ1-6; TRBD1 is a possible D gene (5 bases). V lost 4 bases and J 4 bases, leaving 14 bases between the germline ends. CDR3 length: 16 amino acids. Germline CDR1 and CDR2: MDHEN and SYDVKM.

V gene TRBV19 combines with J gene TRBJ1-2; a possible D gene is TRBD1 (5 bases). Germline lookup yields CDR1 LNHDA and CDR2 SQIVND (reference sequence). The CDR3 is made up of 13 amino acids. V lost 5 bases, J lost 4 bases, and 11 bases lay in between. In nucleotides, the CDR3 is TGTGCCAGTAGTGAACAGGTTCTCTATGGCTACACCTTC. Translated: CASSEQVLYGYTF.

This clone was observed a handful of times. The J gene is TRBJ1-5, the V gene TRBV7-2; 7 nucleotides match TRBD1. CDR1 SGHTA and CDR2 FQGNSA come from the germline V gene. Losses at the gene ends were 5 bases for V and 4 bases for J; bases not matched to a gene: 8. CDR3 length equals 15 residues. The CDR3 loop reads CASSRGQEENQPQHF. Written as DNA, the CDR3 is TGTGCCAGCAGCCGCGGACAGGAAGAAAATCAGCCCCAGCATTTT.